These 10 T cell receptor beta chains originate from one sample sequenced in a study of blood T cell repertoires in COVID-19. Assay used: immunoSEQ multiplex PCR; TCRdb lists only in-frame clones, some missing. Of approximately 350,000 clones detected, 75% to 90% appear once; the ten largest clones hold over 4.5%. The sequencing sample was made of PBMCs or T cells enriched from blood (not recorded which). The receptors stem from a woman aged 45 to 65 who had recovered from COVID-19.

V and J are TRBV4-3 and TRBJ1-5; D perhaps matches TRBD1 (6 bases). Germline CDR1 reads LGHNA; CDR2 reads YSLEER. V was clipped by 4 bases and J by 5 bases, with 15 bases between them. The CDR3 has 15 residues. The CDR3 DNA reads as TGCGCCAGCAGCCGTAGTAGCGGGGGCGATCAGCCCCAGCATTTT. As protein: CASSRSSGGDQPQHF.

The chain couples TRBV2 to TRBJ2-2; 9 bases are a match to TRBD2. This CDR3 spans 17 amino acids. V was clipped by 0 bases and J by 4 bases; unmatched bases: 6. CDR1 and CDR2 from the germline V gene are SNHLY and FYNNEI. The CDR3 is CASSEAGSGRLTGELFF. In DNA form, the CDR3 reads TGTGCCAGCAGTGAAGCGGGCAGCGGGAGGCTCACCGGGGAGCTGTTTTTT.

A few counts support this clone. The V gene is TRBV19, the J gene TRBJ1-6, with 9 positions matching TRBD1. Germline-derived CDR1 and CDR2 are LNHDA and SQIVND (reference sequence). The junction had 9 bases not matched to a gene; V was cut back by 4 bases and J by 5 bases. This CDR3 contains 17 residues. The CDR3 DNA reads TGTGCCAGTAGTACCCTGGGTGGACAGGGGAATAATTCACCCCTCCACTTT. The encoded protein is CASSTLGGQGNNSPLHF.

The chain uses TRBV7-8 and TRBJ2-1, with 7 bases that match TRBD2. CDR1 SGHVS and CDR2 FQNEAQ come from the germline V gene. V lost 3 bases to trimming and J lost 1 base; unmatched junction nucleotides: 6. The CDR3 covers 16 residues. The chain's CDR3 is CASSFRLGGSYNEQFF. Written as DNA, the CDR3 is TGTGCCAGCAGCTTTCGCCTGGGGGGGTCCTACAATGAGCAGTTCTTC.

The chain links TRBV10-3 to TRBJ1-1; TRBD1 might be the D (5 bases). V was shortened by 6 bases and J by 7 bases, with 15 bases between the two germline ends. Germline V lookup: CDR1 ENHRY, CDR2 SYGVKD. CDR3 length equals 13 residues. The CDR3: CAIRFRGDGEAFF. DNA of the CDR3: TGTGCCATCAGGTTTAGGGGTGATGGTGAAGCTTTCTTT.

CDR3 sequence (DNA): TGTGCCAGCAGCGTATCGACAGGGGCCCTGAACACTGAAGCTTTCTTT. This codes for CASSVSTGALNTEAFF. The chain is built from TRBV9 and TRBJ1-1, with 8 bases that match TRBD1. The J segment lost 0 bases and the V segment lost 1 base, leaving 5 bases of the junction unmatched. This CDR3 has 16 residues. Germline V gene data show CDR1 as SGDLS and CDR2 as YYNGEE.

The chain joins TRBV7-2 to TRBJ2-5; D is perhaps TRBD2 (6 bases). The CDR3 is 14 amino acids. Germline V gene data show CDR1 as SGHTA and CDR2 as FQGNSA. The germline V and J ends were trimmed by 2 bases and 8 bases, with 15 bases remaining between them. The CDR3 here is CASSLTSPQRTQYF. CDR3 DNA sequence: TGTGCCAGCAGCTTAACTAGCCCCCAGAGAACCCAGTACTTC.

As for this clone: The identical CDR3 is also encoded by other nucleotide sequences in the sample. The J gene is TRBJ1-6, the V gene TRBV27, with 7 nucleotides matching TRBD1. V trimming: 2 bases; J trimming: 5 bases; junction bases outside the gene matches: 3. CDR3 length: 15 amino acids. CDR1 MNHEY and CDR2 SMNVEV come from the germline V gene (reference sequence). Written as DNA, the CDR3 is TGTGCCAGCAGTTTACGGACAGGCGATAATTCACCCCTCCACTTT. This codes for CASSLRTGDNSPLHF.

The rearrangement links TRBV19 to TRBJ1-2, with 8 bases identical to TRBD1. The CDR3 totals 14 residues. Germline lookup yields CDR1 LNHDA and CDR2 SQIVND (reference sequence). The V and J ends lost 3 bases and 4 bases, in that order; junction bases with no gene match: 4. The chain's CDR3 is CASSIRQGLYGYTF. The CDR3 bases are TGTGCCAGTAGTATCCGACAGGGGCTCTATGGCTACACCTTC.

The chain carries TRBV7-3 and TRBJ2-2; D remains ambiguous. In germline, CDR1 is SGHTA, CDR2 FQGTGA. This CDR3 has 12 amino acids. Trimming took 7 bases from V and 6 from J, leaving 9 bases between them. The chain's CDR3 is CASTPSAGELFF. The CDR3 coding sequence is TGTGCCAGCACCCCCTCCGCCGGGGAGCTGTTTTTT. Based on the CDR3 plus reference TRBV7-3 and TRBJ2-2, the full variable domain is GAGVSQTPSNKVTEKGKYVELRCDPISGHTALYWYRQSLGQGPEFLIYFQGTGAADDSGLPNDRFFAVRPEGSVSTLKIQRTERGDSAVYLCASTPSAGELFFGEGSRLTVL.